The 7 T cell receptor beta chains in this list originate from one sample, sequenced in a study of cytomegalovirus exposure and HLA in healthy donors. The PCR contained 60 Vbeta and 13 Jbeta primers. Profiled with immunoSEQ multiplex PCR; TCRdb holds only in-frame clones, not every one. Among 210,000 or so clones listed, 75% to 80% were seen once. Sequenced: PBMCs. The receptor source for this set is a man younger than 35 in good health and CMV-seronegative.

CDR3 DNA: TGTGCCAGCAGTTATCCAGGGAATCAGCCCCAGCATTTT. It specifies CASSYPGNQPQHF. The chain has TRBV28 and TRBJ1-5; perhaps TRBD1 as D (5 bases). In germline, CDR1 is MDHEN, CDR2 SYDVKM. The CDR3 runs to 13 residues. V was pared by 4 bases and J by 4 bases, with 8 bases between.

The chain combines TRBV2 with TRBJ2-7; D might be TRBD2 (5 bases). This CDR3 region has 11 residues. Trimming shortened V by 9 bases and J by 9 bases, and 15 bases separated the two germline ends. Germline V gene lookup returns CDR1 SNHLY and CDR2 FYNNEI. The CDR3 DNA is TGTGCCAGTGGCCCCCGGGAACTGCAGTACTTC. Protein: CASGPRELQYF.

This chain connects TRBV6-6 to TRBJ2-5; tentative D call: TRBD1 (5 bases). Germline CDR1 MNHNY, CDR2 SVGAGI (reference sequence). With 5 bases removed from V and 2 bases from J, the gap between germline ends came to 12 bases. CDR3 length: 14 residues. This CDR3 reads CASSETAPQETQYF. In DNA, the CDR3 is TGTGCCAGCAGTGAGACAGCACCTCAAGAGACCCAGTACTTC.

The V call is TRBV7-9, the J call TRBJ2-2; D is perhaps TRBD1 (5 bases). Germline V gene data show CDR1 as SEHNR and CDR2 as FQNEAQ (reference sequence). This CDR3 is 17 amino acids long. V lost 5 bases to trimming and J lost 2 bases, with 18 bases between them. The CDR3 sequence: CASSHGFRQINTGELFF. In DNA, the CDR3 is TGTGCCAGCAGCCACGGTTTTCGACAGATTAACACCGGGGAGCTGTTTTTT.

The V gene is TRBV7-3, the J gene TRBJ2-2, with D possibly TRBD2 on 6 matching bases. Trimming removed 1 base at V and 4 bases at J, with 10 bases between. The CDR3 runs to 15 residues. Germline CDR1 SGHTA, CDR2 FQGTGA. The CDR3: CASSLNLGGTGELFF. CDR3 nucleotides: TGTGCCAGCAGCTTAAATCTGGGAGGCACCGGGGAGCTGTTTTTT.

The CDR3 region is CASSQELQGDTGELFF. CDR3 nucleotide sequence: TGTGCCAGCAGCCAAGAACTACAGGGGGACACCGGGGAGCTGTTTTTT. V usage is TRBV14 and J usage is TRBJ2-2; TRBD1 matches 8 bases. The CDR3 length is 16 residues. V lost 0 bases to trimming and J lost 3 bases; unmatched junction nucleotides: 3. Germline V gene lookup returns CDR1 SGHDN and CDR2 FVKESK.

The rearrangement uses TRBV15 and TRBJ2-6; D is perhaps TRBD1 (6 bases). The CDR3 is 19 amino acids. The germline CDR1 and CDR2 sequences are LNHNV and YYDKDF (reference sequence). The V end lost 5 bases, the J end lost 0 bases, and 20 bases lay between the germline ends. This CDR3 is CATSGEQGVLFSGANVLTF. The CDR3 DNA sequence: TGTGCCACCAGCGGGGAACAGGGTGTACTTTTCTCTGGGGCCAACGTCCTGACTTTC.